This entry describes one T cell receptor beta chain. The antigen is not known. TCRdb independently ran MiXCR on the reads; one entry per CDR3 protein. The sample carries around 330,000 distinct CDR3 sequences, roughly 16% recorded once. The length of the CDR3 is 14 residues. CDR1 and CDR2 (germline): DFQATT, SNEGSKA (reference sequence). V was trimmed by 0 bases and J by 2 bases, leaving 11 bases between them. This specimen belongs to a study of T cell repertoires in cytomegalovirus infection. Study in general: Public TCR beta signatures were indicative of both CMV infection and a matching HLA type.

Study conclusions and caveats: The study found HLA-C-restricted CMV-specific TCR beta clonotypes dominating the ex vivo response.

The V and J genes are TRBV20-1 and TRBJ2-7; D is ambiguous. The sequenced sample was PBMCs. The TCR sequence derives from a human donor in good health (CMV status not recorded). Some clones in this sample may be carry-over from other donors' samples. CDR3: CSARDLDDPYEQYF. The CDR3 nucleotides are TGCAGTGCTAGAGACCTGGACGATCCCTACGAGCAGTACTTC.